A single sample gave rise to the 18 T cell receptor beta chains below, sequenced in a study of T cells in localized non-small cell lung cancer. Produced via immunoSEQ multiplex PCR; TCRdb's table is partial and in-frame only. This sample has 45,000 to 50,000 clones, with 85% to 90% found just once. Sequences were derived from PBMCs, sampled before any cancer treatment. The receptor source for this set is a man between 40 and 75 years old with stage II lung adenocarcinoma.

The chain carries TRBV18 and TRBJ2-3, with no clear D. CDR3 length: 15 residues. Trimming cost V 0 bases and J 0 bases, with 7 bases left between them. Germline lookup yields CDR1 KGHSH and CDR2 LQKENI. The DNA for the CDR3 is TGTGCCAGCTCACCACCGGGCCGGAGCACAGATACGCAGTATTTT. This encodes CASSPPGRSTDTQYF.

The chain combines TRBV4-2 with TRBJ1-6; TRBD1 is a possible D gene (6 bases). The CDR3 consists of 16 residues. Germline V gene sequence: CDR1 LGHNA, CDR2 YNFKEQ. V lost 0 bases to trimming and J lost 10 bases, with 16 bases between them. The CDR3 bases are TGTGCCAGCAGCCAAGAACAGCTCAGGGGTACGTCACCCCTCCACTTT. It translates to CASSQEQLRGTSPLHF.

This CDR3 is CASSRGLGDYEQYV. The DNA of the CDR3 is TGTGCCAGCAGTCGGGGACTAGGTGATTACGAGCAGTACGTC. The chain combines TRBV5-6 with TRBJ2-7, with 8 nucleotides matching TRBD2. Germline CDR1 SGHDT, CDR2 YYEEEE. The CDR3 is 14 amino acids. Trimming at V came to 5 bases and at J to 4 bases, leaving 8 bases not matched to a gene.

J is TRBJ2-5 and V is TRBV6-1; no definite D call. The germline V and J ends were trimmed by 5 bases and 5 bases, with 6 bases remaining between them. Germline CDR1 MNHNS, CDR2 SASEGT. CDR3 length: 11 residues. CDR3 loop: CASSLRETQYF. The CDR3 nucleotides read TGTGCCAGCAGTCTACGGGAGACCCAGTACTTC.

The genes are TRBV6-1 and TRBJ1-2; D perhaps matches TRBD1 (6 bases). The V and J ends lost 5 bases and 1 base respectively, with 11 bases between them. The CDR3 has 14 amino acids. CDR1 MNHNS and CDR2 SASEGT come from the germline V gene. CDR3 loop: CASSPSDSNYGYTF. In DNA, the CDR3 is TGTGCCAGCAGTCCATCGGACAGTAACTATGGCTACACCTTC.

V gene TRBV6-1 combines with J gene TRBJ1-2, with 7 bases identical to TRBD1. This CDR3 is 17 amino acids long. Germline CDR1 is MNHNS and CDR2 is SASEGT. J was trimmed by 1 base and V by 0 bases; bases with no gene match: 8. For the CDR3, the DNA is TGTGCCAGCAGTGAAGCAATCAGACAGGGTGGTAACTATGGCTACACCTTC. Its translation is CASSEAIRQGGNYGYTF.

The rearrangement joins TRBV27 to TRBJ2-7; 8 nucleotides line up with TRBD1. V lost 3 bases, J lost 12 bases, and 13 bases stayed unmatched. CDR1 MNHEY and CDR2 SMNVEV come from the germline V gene (reference sequence). This CDR3 spans 14 amino acids. This CDR3 is CASSLLASGGAPYF. The CDR3 DNA reads as TGTGCCAGCAGTTTGCTTGCCTCAGGGGGCGCGCCGTACTTC.

V is TRBV2 and J is TRBJ1-1; the D is unclear. This CDR3 is built from 13 residues. CDR1 SNHLY and CDR2 FYNNEI come from the germline V gene. Trimming took off 5 bases at V and 1 base at J, with 8 bases between the two ends. CDR3 in DNA: TGTGCCAGCAGTCTTTATGAGAACACTGAAGCTTTCTTT. It yields the protein CASSLYENTEAFF.

V is TRBV5-1 and J is TRBJ2-3, with D perhaps matching TRBD1 (6 bases). CDR3 length: 16 residues. CDR1 and CDR2 from the germline V gene are SGHRS and YFSETQ. The germline V and J ends were trimmed by 1 base and 0 bases, with 12 bases remaining between them. The CDR3, as DNA: TGCGCCAGCAGCTTGAGGGGGTACCCTAGCACAGATACGCAGTATTTT. As protein: CASSLRGYPSTDTQYF.

The V and J genes are TRBV7-9 and TRBJ2-3; the match to TRBD1 covers 7 bases. The CDR3 totals 13 residues. V was clipped by 4 bases and J by 3 bases; unmatched bases: 1. CDR1 and CDR2 (germline): SEHNR, FQNEAQ (reference sequence). CDR3 in amino acids: CASSSRGTDTQYF. DNA of the CDR3: TGTGCCAGCAGCTCCAGGGGGACAGATACGCAGTATTTT.

This chain links TRBV10-3 with TRBJ2-2; a weak D match, TRBD1 (6 bases). This CDR3 has 16 amino acids. Germline V gene lookup returns CDR1 ENHRY and CDR2 SYGVKD. V was shortened by 4 bases and J by 2 bases, with 14 bases between the two germline ends. The CDR3 protein is CAISGAGDPNTGELFF. The CDR3 region has the DNA TGTGCCATCAGTGGGGCAGGGGACCCAAACACCGGGGAGCTGTTTTTT.

The chain has TRBV6-5 and TRBJ1-3; D is ambiguous. Trimming shortened V by 2 bases and J by 3 bases, and 11 bases separated the two germline ends. Germline assignment: CDR1 MNHEY and CDR2 SVGAGI. This CDR3 region has 15 residues. The CDR3 reads CASSYAPAVGNTIYF. CDR3 coding DNA: TGTGCCAGCAGTTACGCCCCGGCGGTTGGAAACACCATATATTTT.

V usage is TRBV30 and J usage is TRBJ2-2; D gene unclear. Germline V gene sequence: CDR1 GTSNPN, CDR2 SVGIG (reference sequence). The CDR3 runs to 11 residues. V was cut by 5 bases and J by 7 bases, with 8 bases left in between. Here the CDR3 reads CAWAQDGELFF. For the CDR3, the DNA is TGTGCCTGGGCCCAGGACGGGGAGCTGTTTTTT. Full variable domain (outside the CDR3, taken from reference TRBV30 and TRBJ2-2): SQTIHQWPATLVQPVGSPLSLECTVEGTSNPNLYWYRQAAGRGLQLLFYSVGIGQISSEVPQNLSASRPQDRQFILSSKKLLLSDSGFYLCAWAQDGELFFGEGSRLTVL.

This chain uses TRBV6-5 with TRBJ2-7; TRBD1 matches at 7 bases. Germline lookup yields CDR1 MNHEY and CDR2 SVGAGI. V was pared by 5 bases and J by 2 bases, with 9 bases of the junction left unmatched. The CDR3 totals 15 residues. CDR3 in DNA: TGTGCCAGCAGTCCCCTGACAGGGCCCCCCTACGAGCAGTACTTC. Translated: CASSPLTGPPYEQYF.

The chain joins TRBV19 to TRBJ1-1, with D unresolved. The CDR3 is 13 amino acids. Germline V CDR1 and CDR2: LNHDA, SQIVND (reference sequence). V lost 3 bases and J lost 3, with 8 bases in between. CDR3 residues: CASSMVRDTEAFF. The DNA for the CDR3 is TGTGCCAGTAGTATGGTGAGGGACACTGAAGCTTTCTTT.

The chain joins TRBV10-3 to TRBJ2-3; D is undetermined. Trimming shortened V by 0 bases and J by 5 bases, and 9 bases separated the two germline ends. The CDR3 is 14 amino acids. Looked up from germline, CDR1 is ENHRY and CDR2 is SYGVKD. CDR3 sequence (DNA): TGTGCCATCAGTGAGTCGACTCCGAGAGATACGCAGTATTTT. It yields the protein CAISESTPRDTQYF.

The chain links TRBV6-1 to TRBJ2-7; 9 bases line up with TRBD1. Looked up from germline, CDR1 is MNHNS and CDR2 is SASEGT. Losses at the gene ends were 0 bases for V and 4 bases for J; bases not matched to a gene: 4. The CDR3 runs to 15 residues. For the CDR3, the DNA is TGTGCCAGCAGTGAAGCCGGGACAGGGCGGTACGAGCAGTACGTC. Encoded protein: CASSEAGTGRYEQYV.

V and J are TRBV9 and TRBJ1-2, with a weak D call TRBD1 (6 bases). CDR3 length equals 16 residues. The germline CDR1 and CDR2 sequences are SGDLS and YYNGEE. The V gene lost 0 bases and the J gene lost 2 bases, with 14 bases spanning the gap. The CDR3 DNA reads as TGTGCCAGCAGCGTAGATGCCGCGGGGGCCAACTATGGCTACACCTTC. Amino acid sequence: CASSVDAAGANYGYTF. The full variable domain, completed using reference TRBV9 and TRBJ1-2, is DSGVTQTPKHLITATGQRVTLRCSPRSGDLSVYWYQQSLDQGLQFLIQYYNGEERAKGNILERFSAQQFPDLHSELNLSSLELGDSALYFCASSVDAAGANYGYTFGSGTRLTVV.